The TCR beta chain described here comes from a study of T cell changes during pregnancy in multiple sclerosis. Method: immunoSEQ multiplex PCR; TCRdb's copy keeps in-frame clones and lacks some. The sample contains around 43,000 clones, roughly 95% of which appear only once. Trimming shortened V by 1 base and J by 5 bases, and 11 bases separated the two germline ends. Per the germline V gene, CDR1 is SEHNR and CDR2 is FQNEAQ (reference sequence). CDR3 size: 14 residues. This TCR was recovered from a female donor with multiple sclerosis, enrolled in a pregnancy study. The V and J genes are TRBV7-9 and TRBJ1-1; a weak D match, TRBD1 (6 bases). Sequenced here: CD8+ T cells from peripheral blood mononuclear cells, sampled after pregnancy. The CDR3 protein is CASSLEGRGTEAFF. The CDR3 nucleotides read TGTGCCAGCAGCTTAGAAGGCAGGGGAACTGAAGCTTTCTTT. Filled out from reference TRBV7-9 and TRBJ1-1, the complete variable domain reads DTGVSQNPRHKITKRGQNVTFRCDPISEHNRLYWYRQTLGQGPEFLTYFQNEAQLEKSRLLSDRFSAERPKGSFSTLEIQRTEQGDSAMYLCASSLEGRGTEAFFGQGTRLTVV.